One and the same sample provided the 4 T cell receptor beta chains below, sequenced in a study of neurological immune-mediated disorders. TCRdb passed the 5' RACE reads through MiXCR, listing each CDR3 protein once. The top ten hold approximately 43% of the sample, which has roughly 4,000 distinct CDR3 sequences, 32% seen once. Sequencing input: CD8+ T cells from blood. The receptors were sampled from a man in his fifties or sixties with HTLV-1-associated myelopathy (HAM/TSP).

This clonotype is labeled medium-sized. The chain uses TRBV3-1 and TRBJ2-5; D is undetermined. The V gene lost 0 bases and the J gene lost 2 bases, with 7 bases spanning the gap. The CDR3 runs 14 residues. Germline V lookup: CDR1 LGHDT, CDR2 YNNKEL (reference sequence). Written as DNA, the CDR3 is TGTGCCAGCAGCCAAGACCACCGTCAAGAGACCCAGTACTTC. This gives the protein CASSQDHRQETQYF.

The chain carries TRBV20-1 and TRBJ2-3, with 8 bases aligning to TRBD2. The CDR3 loop spans 15 amino acids. Germline V gene data show CDR1 as DFQATT and CDR2 as SNEGSKA (reference sequence). V gave up 3 bases and J gave up 3 bases; unmatched junction bases: 8. In DNA form, the CDR3 reads TGCAGTGCTAGTCCTTGGACTAGCTCGACAGATACGCAGTATTTT. Residues: CSASPWTSSTDTQYF.

This clonotype has at least ten counts. V usage is TRBV4-1 and J usage is TRBJ1-1, with 10 positions matching TRBD1. The length of the CDR3 is 17 residues. Per germline, CDR1 MGHRA and CDR2 YSYEKL. The junction had 13 bases not matched to a gene; V was cut back by 2 bases and J by 7 bases. The CDR3 region is CASSQSTAGDRGYEAFF. DNA for the CDR3: TGCGCCAGCAGCCAATCAACCGCCGGGGACAGGGGTTATGAAGCTTTCTTT.

This clonotype is labeled as medium-sized. The chain uses TRBV7-9 and TRBJ2-7, with 9 nucleotides matching TRBD1. J gave up 3 bases and V 8 bases, and 5 bases lay outside the gene matches. The germline V gene encodes CDR1 SEHNR and CDR2 FQNEAQ (reference sequence). CDR3 length equals 13 residues. CDR3 sequence reads: CASLPDRGYEQYF. CDR3 in DNA: TGTGCCAGCCTCCCGGACAGGGGCTACGAGCAGTACTTC.